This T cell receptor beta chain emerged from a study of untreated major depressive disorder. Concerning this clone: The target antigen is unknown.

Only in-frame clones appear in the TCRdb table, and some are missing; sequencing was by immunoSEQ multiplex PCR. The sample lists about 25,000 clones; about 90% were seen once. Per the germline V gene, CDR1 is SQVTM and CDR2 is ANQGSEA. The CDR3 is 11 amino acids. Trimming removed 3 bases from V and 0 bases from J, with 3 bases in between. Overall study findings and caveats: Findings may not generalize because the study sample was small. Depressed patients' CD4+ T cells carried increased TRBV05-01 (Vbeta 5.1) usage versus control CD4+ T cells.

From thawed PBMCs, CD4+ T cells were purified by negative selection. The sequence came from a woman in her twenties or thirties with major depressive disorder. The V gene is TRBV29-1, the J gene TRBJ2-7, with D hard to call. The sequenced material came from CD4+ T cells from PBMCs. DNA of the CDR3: TGCAGCGTTGACAGCTCCTACGAGCAGTACTTC. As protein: CSVDSSYEQYF.